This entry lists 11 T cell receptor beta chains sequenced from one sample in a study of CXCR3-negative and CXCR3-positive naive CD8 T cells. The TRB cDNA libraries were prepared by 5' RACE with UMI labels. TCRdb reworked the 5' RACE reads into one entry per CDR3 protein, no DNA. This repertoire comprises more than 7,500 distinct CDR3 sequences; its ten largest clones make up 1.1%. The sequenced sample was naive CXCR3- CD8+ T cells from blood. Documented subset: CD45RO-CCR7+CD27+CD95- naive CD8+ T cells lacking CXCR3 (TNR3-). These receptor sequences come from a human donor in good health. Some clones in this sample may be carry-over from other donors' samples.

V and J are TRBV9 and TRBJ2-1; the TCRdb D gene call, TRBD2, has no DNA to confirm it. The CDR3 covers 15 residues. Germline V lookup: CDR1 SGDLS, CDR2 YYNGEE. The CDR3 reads CASSPETTSYNEQCF.

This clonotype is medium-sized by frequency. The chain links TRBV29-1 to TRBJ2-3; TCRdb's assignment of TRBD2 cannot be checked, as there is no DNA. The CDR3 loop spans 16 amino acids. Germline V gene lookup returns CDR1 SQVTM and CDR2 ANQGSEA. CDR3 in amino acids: CSVEYVATGAPDTQYF.

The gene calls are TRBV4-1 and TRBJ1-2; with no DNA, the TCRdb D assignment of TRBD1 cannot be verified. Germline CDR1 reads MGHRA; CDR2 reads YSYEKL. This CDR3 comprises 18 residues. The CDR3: CASSQDNFAQGKEYGYTF.

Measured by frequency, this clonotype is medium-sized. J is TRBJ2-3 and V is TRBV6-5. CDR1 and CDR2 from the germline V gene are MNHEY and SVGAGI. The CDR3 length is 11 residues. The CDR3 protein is CASHSGDTQYF.

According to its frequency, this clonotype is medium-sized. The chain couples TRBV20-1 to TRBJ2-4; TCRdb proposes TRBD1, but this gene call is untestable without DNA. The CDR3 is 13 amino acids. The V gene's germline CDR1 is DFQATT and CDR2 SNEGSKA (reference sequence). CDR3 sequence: CSAPTGAKNIQYF.

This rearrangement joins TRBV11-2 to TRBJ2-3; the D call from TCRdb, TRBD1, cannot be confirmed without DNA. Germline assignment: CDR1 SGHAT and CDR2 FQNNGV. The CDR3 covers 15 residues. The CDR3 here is CASSSGQGARDTQYF.

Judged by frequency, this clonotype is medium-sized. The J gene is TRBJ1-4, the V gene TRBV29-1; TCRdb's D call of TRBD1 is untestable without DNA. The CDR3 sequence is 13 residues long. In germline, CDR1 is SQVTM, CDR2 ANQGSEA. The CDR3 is CSVAPATNEKLFF.

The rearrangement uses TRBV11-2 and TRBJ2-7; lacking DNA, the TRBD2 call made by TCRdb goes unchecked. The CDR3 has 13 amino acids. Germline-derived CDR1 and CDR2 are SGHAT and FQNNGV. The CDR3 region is CASSLGHTYEQYF.

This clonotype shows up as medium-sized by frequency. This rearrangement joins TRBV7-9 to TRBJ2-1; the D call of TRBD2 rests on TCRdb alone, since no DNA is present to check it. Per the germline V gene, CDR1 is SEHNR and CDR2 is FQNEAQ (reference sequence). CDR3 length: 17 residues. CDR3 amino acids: CASGSPWTSGRRDEQFF.

The CDR3: CSVITGTSAYNEQFF. J is TRBJ2-1 and V is TRBV29-1; TCRdb outputs TRBD2, but without DNA this stays unchecked. CDR1 is SQVTM and CDR2 is ANQGSEA in the germline V gene. This CDR3 region has 15 residues.

The CDR3 sequence is CASSQGQGRWTTEAFF. The chain uses TRBV19 and TRBJ1-1; TCRdb indicates TRBD1, and absent DNA this call remains unverified. The CDR3 has 16 amino acids. The germline CDR1 and CDR2 sequences are LNHDA and SQIVND (reference sequence).